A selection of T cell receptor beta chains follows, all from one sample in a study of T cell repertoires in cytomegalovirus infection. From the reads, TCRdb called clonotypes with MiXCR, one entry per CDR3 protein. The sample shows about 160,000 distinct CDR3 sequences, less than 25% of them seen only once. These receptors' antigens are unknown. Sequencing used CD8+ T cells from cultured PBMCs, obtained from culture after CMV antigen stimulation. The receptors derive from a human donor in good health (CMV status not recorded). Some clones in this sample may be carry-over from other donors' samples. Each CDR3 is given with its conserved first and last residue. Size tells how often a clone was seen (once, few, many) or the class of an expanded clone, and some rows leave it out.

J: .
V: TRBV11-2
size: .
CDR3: CASSDHEQYF

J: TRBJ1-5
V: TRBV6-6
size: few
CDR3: CASSYSGQGNQPQHF

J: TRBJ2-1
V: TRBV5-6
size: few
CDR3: CASSYVLLEQFF

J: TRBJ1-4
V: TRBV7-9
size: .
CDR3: CASSIQGPGNEKLFF

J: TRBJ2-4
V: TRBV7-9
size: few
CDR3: CASSTQTGGSKNIQYF

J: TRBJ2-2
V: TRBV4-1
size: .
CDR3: CASSQDPKKGAVTGELFF

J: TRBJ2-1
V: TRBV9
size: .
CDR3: CASSTHRDSYNEQFF

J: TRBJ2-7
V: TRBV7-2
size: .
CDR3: CASSLGQSREQYF

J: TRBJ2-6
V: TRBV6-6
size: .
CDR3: CASSYGANVLTF

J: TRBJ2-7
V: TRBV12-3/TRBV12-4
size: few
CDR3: CASSSRPGIRYEQYF

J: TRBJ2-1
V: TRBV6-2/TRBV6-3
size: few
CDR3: CASSRTRDNYNEQFF

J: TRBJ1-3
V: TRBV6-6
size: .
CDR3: CASRRDTSRNTIYF